This entry lists 3 T cell receptor beta chains sequenced from one sample in a study of radiotherapy plus CTLA-4 blockade in lung cancer. Produced via immunoSEQ multiplex PCR; TCRdb's table is partial and in-frame only. The repertoire has roughly 110,000 clones, about 80% of them found once; the top ten carry approximately 3.5%. The starting material was peripheral blood, obtained from a patient treated with radiotherapy plus ipilimumab. These receptors were obtained from a human donor with non-small cell lung cancer that progressed on radiotherapy plus ipilimumab. Some clones in this sample may be carry-over from other donors' samples.

V and J are TRBV18 and TRBJ1-2, with D perhaps matching TRBD1 (5 bases). This CDR3 is built from 12 residues. V was pared by 5 bases and J by 7 bases, with 11 bases between. CDR1 and CDR2 (germline): KGHSH, LQKENI. The DNA of the CDR3 is TGTGCCAGCTCATCCACGGGGGGTGGCTACACCTTC. Residues: CASSSTGGGYTF.

This clone was seen a few times. This chain uses TRBV6-1 with TRBJ2-7, with 9 bases fitting TRBD1. Germline loops: CDR1 MNHNS, CDR2 SASEGT. Trimming took 4 bases from V and 2 from J; bases not matched to a gene: 6. The CDR3 is 15 amino acids. The CDR3: CASSGTGTGTYEQYF. The CDR3 DNA is TGTGCCAGCAGTGGCACCGGGACAGGGACCTACGAGCAGTACTTC.

The chain has TRBV19 and TRBJ1-6, with no clear D. Germline CDR1 LNHDA, CDR2 SQIVND (reference sequence). V was shortened by 5 bases and J by 6 bases, with 11 bases between the two germline ends. The CDR3 covers 14 residues. CDR3 sequence (DNA): TGTGCCAGTAGTTCCCGGTCCGGTAATTCACCCCTCCACTTT. Translation gives CASSSRSGNSPLHF.